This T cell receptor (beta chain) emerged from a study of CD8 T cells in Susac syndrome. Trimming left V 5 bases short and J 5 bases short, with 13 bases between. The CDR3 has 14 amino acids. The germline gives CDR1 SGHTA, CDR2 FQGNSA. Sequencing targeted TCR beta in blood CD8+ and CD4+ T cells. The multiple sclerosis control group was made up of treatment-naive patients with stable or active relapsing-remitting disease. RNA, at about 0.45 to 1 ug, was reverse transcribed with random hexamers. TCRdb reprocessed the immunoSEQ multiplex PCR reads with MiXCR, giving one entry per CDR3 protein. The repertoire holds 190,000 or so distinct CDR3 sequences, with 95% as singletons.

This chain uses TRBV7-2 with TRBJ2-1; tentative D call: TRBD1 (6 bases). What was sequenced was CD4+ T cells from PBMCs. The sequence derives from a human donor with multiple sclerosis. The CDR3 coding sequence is TGTGCCAGCAGCCCTAGGGGGAACCACAATGAGCAGTTCTTC. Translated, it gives CASSPRGNHNEQFF.